Below are 5 T cell receptor beta chains sequenced from a single sample in a study of blood T cell repertoires in COVID-19. TCRdb's copy holds only in-frame clones and misses some; the assay was immunoSEQ multiplex PCR. The sample lists roughly 52,000 clones, about 83% occurring once. The sequenced sample was peripheral blood. The receptors here all came from a man aged 50 to 60 with acute or convalescent COVID-19.

The V and J genes are TRBV30 and TRBJ1-6; no clear D. The CDR3 totals 15 residues. Germline assignment: CDR1 GTSNPN and CDR2 SVGIG (reference sequence). The germline V and J ends were trimmed by 4 bases and 0 bases, with 10 bases remaining between them. This chain's CDR3 is CAWTGWDSYNSPLHF. DNA for the CDR3: TGTGCCTGGACGGGGTGGGACTCCTATAATTCACCCCTCCACTTT.

The chain employs TRBV18 and TRBJ2-1; 8 nucleotides match TRBD2. Trimming took 0 bases from V and 0 from J; bases not matched to a gene: 4. The CDR3 loop spans 17 amino acids. Germline CDR1 and CDR2: KGHSH and LQKENI. The CDR3 DNA is TGTGCCAGCTCACCACCACTAGCGGCCGCCTCCTACAATGAGCAGTTCTTC. Amino acid sequence: CASSPPLAAASYNEQFF.

The CDR3 loop reads CASSGGNPNTEAFF. In nucleotides, the CDR3 is TGTGCCAGTAGTGGAGGGAACCCGAACACTGAAGCTTTCTTT. This chain connects TRBV19 to TRBJ1-1; D remains ambiguous. CDR1 is LNHDA and CDR2 is SQIVND in the germline V gene (reference sequence). V lost 5 bases, J lost 1 base, and 11 bases lay in between. The length of the CDR3 is 14 residues.

V is TRBV19 and J is TRBJ2-4, with 13 bases fitting TRBD2. Germline assignment: CDR1 LNHDA and CDR2 SQIVND (reference sequence). The CDR3 is 20 amino acids. Losses at the gene ends were 2 bases for V and 7 bases for J; bases not matched to a gene: 17. The CDR3 nucleotides read TGTGCCAGTAGTATAAGGCCCCGGACTAGCGGGAGTGGGAGGGGGAACATTCAGTACTTC. Translation gives CASSIRPRTSGSGRGNIQYF. Variable domain in full (rest from reference TRBV19 and TRBJ2-4): DGGITQSPKYLFRKEGQNVTLSCEQNLNHDAMYWYRQDPGQGLRLIYYSQIVNDFQKGDIAEGYSVSREKKESFPLTVTSAQKNPTAFYLCASSIRPRTSGSGRGNIQYFGAGTRLSVL.

This clone has more than one count but fewer than ten. The V and J genes are TRBV10-3 and TRBJ2-1, with 8 bases matching TRBD2. Germline trimming cut 4 bases from V and 7 bases from J; bases unmatched to any gene: 12. The germline V gene has CDR1 ENHRY and CDR2 SYGVKD. The CDR3 consists of 16 residues. The CDR3 region is CAISGVTGGVGNEQFF. In DNA form, the CDR3 reads TGTGCCATCAGTGGGGTTACGGGAGGGGTCGGTAATGAGCAGTTCTTC.